This T cell receptor (beta chain) was recorded in a study of shared clonotypes between healthy human individuals. On this clone itself: The antigen is unknown. This CDR3 is also generated by other DNA sequences in the sample.

An even split of each subset's genomic DNA across several immunoSEQ plates was performed. Replicate PCRs run on unsorted PBMC used around 0.3 ug DNA, which was about 30,000 T cell genomes. The table came from immunoSEQ multiplex PCR; TCRdb's copy has only in-frame clones and leaves some out. The repertoire holds 400,000 to 600,000 clones, with 79% as singletons. All of the donors resided in Nashville, Tennessee, and each was a Caucasian adult. The study's findings and limits: Owing to a small donor count, the genetic and exposure-history diversity represented was limited.

V lost 1 base and J lost 5, with 12 bases in between. Germline V gives CDR1 SEHNR, CDR2 FQNEAQ (reference sequence). The CDR3 is 14 amino acids. The sequence was collected from a woman aged 40 to 50 in good health. Some clones in this sample may be carry-over from other donors' samples. The V gene is TRBV7-9, the J gene TRBJ2-7, with a weak D call TRBD1 (6 bases). Sequencing used PBMCs. CDR3 protein: CASSLGGLANEQYF. CDR3 nucleotide sequence: TGTGCCAGCAGCTTAGGGGGGCTAGCCAACGAGCAGTACTTC.